This TCR beta chain comes out of a study of T cell repertoires in cytomegalovirus infection. Study background: Public TCR beta signatures provided an indication of both CMV infection and a matching HLA type.

Study-wide findings and caveats: Across the ex vivo response, the dominant clonotypes were HLA-C-restricted CMV-specific TCR beta clonotypes. Summed public TCR beta family frequency identified CMV carriers bearing the relevant HLA.

TCRdb passed the reads through MiXCR, listing each CDR3 protein once. The sample lists around 770,000 distinct CDR3 sequences; 25% to 35% were seen once. With respect to this clonotype: The antigen is not known.

The starting material was cultured CD8+ T cells from PBMCs, obtained from culture after CMV antigen stimulation. This TCR was sampled from a human donor in good health (CMV status not recorded). Some clones in this sample may be carry-over from other donors' samples.

The CDR3 bases are TGTGCCAGCACACCCGGCTGGGAGGGCTACACCTTC. Amino acid sequence: CASTPGWEGYTF. The chain joins TRBV5-6 to TRBJ1-2; D not certain. This CDR3 contains 12 residues. Germline assignment: CDR1 SGHDT and CDR2 YYEEEE. Between the trimmed V and J ends, which lost 6 bases and 8 bases, there was a span of 14 bases.